This entry describes one T cell receptor beta chain. The CDR3 runs to 13 residues. Germline V gene sequence: CDR1 SQVTM, CDR2 ANQGSEA. Trimming removed 6 bases from V and 6 bases from J; junction bases left unmatched: 8. Since all of the isolated RNA was reverse transcribed, expressed TCRB transcripts were what got sequenced. Each sample of naive, central memory or regulatory T cells had, on average, about 3.6 million reads. Clones were sequenced by immunoSEQ multiplex PCR, and TCRdb holds only the in-frame ones, with some missing. The table includes 200,000 to 250,000 clones, 68% detected once. This entry is derived from a study of beta chain features in type 1 diabetes.

This receptor was obtained from a young man in good health. The sample comprised naive CD4+ T cells from blood. This chain joins TRBV29-1 and TRBJ1-2; 9 nucleotides match TRBD1. CDR3 DNA sequence: TGCAGCGTGAACAGGGGGCCGGGCGATGGCTACACCTTC. Translation gives CSVNRGPGDGYTF. Filled out from reference TRBV29-1 and TRBJ1-2, the complete variable domain reads SAVISQKPSRDICQRGTSLTIQCQVDSQVTMMFWYRQQPGQSLTLIATANQGSEATYESGFVIDKFPISRPNLTFSTLTVSNMSPEDSSIYLCSVNRGPGDGYTFGSGTRLTVV.